The rows below give T cell receptor beta chains drawn from one sample of a study of cytomegalovirus exposure and HLA in healthy donors. Repertoires were generated with immunoSEQ multiplex PCR, while TCRdb's copy carries only in-frame clones and drops some. The sample holds 200,000 or so clones, roughly 84% seen once. The sequenced sample was PBMCs. The origin of the receptors is a man between 18 and 35 years old in good health and CMV-seropositive. Each CDR3 is given without its conserved first and last residue.

V gene | CDR3 protein
TRBV11-2 | ASSLGVTDTGELF
TRBV5-1 | ASSGGRTDEQY
TRBV15 | ATSRDGEVTDTQY
TRBV29-1 | SARTSGNGGELF
TRBV28 | ASSPSRNEKLF
TRBV9 | ASSPTTEAF
TRBV2 | ASTQGLPAETQY
TRBV19 | ASGLAAGYEQY
TRBV6-1 | ASDLSRNEQF
TRBV19 | ASSIAREVSYEQY
TRBV28 | ASREAGDSASSYEQY
TRBV7-2 | ASSAPWGGGPSYEQY
TRBV2 | ATVRDRGADTQY
TRBV2 | ASRGGWETQY
TRBV28 | ASISTGEGEKLF
TRBV6-4 | ASRDRVNEQY
TRBV27 | ASSLRGQNTEAF
TRBV7-9 | ASSLNSLPGTEAF
TRBV5-4 | ASSLETGTGNTEAF
TRBV30 | AWKSGGIYEQY
TRBV28 | ASSQTSGRGSSYNEQF
TRBV4-2 | ASRTTAGNQPQH
TRBV4-3 | ASSQGLGGTDTQY
TRBV5-1 | ASRSLAVDTDTQY